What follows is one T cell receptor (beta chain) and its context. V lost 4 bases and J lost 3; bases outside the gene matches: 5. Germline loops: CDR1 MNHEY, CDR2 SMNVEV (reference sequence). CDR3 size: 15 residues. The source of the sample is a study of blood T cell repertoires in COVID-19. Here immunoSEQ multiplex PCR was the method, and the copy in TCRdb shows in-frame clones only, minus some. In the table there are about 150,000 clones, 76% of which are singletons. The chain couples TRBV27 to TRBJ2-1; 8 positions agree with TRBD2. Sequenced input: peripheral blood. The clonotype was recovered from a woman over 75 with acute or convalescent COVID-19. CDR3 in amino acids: CASSSGGANYNEQFF. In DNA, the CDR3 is TGTGCCAGCAGTTCCGGGGGGGCCAACTACAATGAGCAGTTCTTC.